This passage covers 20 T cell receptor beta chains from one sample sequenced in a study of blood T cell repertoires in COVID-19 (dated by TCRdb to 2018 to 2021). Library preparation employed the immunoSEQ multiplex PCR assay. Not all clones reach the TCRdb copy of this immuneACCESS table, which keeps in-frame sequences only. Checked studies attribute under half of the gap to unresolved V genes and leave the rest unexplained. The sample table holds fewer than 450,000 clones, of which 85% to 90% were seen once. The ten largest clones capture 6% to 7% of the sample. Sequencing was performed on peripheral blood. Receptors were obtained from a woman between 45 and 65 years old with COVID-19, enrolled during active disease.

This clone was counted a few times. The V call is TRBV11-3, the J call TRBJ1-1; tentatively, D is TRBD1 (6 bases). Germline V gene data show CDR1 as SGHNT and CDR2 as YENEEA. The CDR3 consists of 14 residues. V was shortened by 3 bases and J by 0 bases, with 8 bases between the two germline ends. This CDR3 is CASSLYRVNTEAFF. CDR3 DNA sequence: TGTGCCAGCAGCTTGTACAGGGTGAACACTGAAGCTTTCTTT.

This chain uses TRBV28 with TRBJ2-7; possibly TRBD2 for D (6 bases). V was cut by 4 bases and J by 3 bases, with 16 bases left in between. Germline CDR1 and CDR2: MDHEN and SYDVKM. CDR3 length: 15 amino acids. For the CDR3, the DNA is TGTGCCAGCAGTTCCTCGGGAGAGGCACGCTACGAGCAGTACTTC. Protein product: CASSSSGEARYEQYF.

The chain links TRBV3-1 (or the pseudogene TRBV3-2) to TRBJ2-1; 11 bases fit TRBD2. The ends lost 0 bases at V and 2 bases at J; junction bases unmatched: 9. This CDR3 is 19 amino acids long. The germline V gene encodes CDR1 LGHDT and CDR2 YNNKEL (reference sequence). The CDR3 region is CASSQDPPASGRPYNEQFF. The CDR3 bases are TGTGCCAGCAGCCAAGATCCCCCTGCTAGCGGGAGGCCCTACAATGAGCAGTTCTTC.

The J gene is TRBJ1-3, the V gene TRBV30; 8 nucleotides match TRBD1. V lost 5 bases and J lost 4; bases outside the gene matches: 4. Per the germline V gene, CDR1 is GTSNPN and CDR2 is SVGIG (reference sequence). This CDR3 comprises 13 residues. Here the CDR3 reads CAWSTGDGNTIYF. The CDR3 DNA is TGTGCCTGGTCGACAGGGGACGGAAACACCATATATTTT.

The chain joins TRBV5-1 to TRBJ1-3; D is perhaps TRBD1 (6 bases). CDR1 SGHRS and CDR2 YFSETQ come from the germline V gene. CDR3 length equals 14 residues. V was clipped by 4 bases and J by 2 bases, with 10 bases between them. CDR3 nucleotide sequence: TGCGCCAGCAGCCCCGGGACAACTGGAAACACCATATATTTT. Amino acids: CASSPGTTGNTIYF.

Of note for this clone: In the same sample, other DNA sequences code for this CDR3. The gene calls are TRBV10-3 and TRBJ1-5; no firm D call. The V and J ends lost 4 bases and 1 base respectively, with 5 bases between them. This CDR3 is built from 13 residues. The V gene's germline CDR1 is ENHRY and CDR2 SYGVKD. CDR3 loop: CAISAGSNQPQHF. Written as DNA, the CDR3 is TGTGCCATCAGTGCCGGGAGCAATCAGCCCCAGCATTTT.

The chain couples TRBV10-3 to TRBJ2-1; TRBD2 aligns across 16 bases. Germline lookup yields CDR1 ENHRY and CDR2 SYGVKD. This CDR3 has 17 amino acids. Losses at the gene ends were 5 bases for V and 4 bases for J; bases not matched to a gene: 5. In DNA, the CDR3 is TGTGCCATCAGTCCGGGACTAGCGGGAGGGGGATACAATGAGCAGTTCTTC. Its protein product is CAISPGLAGGGYNEQFF.

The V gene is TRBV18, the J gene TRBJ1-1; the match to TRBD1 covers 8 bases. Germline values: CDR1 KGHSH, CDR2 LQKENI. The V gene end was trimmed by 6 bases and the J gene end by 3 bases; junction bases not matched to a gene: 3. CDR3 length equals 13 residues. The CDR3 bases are TGTGCCAGCTCCAGGGGGCAAGACACTGAAGCTTTCTTT. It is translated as CASSRGQDTEAFF.

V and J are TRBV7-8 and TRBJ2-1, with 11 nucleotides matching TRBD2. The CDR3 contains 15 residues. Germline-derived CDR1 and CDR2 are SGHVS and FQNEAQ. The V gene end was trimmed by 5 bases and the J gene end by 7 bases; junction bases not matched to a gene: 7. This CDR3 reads CASSVRLAGSNEQFF. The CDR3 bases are TGTGCCAGCAGCGTCAGACTAGCGGGAAGTAATGAGCAGTTCTTC.

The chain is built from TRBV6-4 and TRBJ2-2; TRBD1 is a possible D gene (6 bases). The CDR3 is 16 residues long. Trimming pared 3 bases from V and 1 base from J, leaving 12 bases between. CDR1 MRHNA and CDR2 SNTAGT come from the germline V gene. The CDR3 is CASSDEFRGNTGELFF. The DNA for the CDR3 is TGTGCCAGCAGTGATGAGTTCAGGGGGAACACCGGGGAGCTGTTTTTT.

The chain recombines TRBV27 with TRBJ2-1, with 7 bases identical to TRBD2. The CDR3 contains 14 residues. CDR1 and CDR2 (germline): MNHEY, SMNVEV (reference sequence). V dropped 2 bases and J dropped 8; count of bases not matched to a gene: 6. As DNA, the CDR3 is TGTGCCAGCAGTTTAAGGGCGGGAGTTTATGAGCAGTTCTTC. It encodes CASSLRAGVYEQFF.

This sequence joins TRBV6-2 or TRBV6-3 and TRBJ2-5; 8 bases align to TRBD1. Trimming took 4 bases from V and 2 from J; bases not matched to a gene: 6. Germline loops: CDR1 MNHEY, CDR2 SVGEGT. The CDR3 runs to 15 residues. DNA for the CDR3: TGTGCCAGCAGTTGGGGACAGGTACTACAAGAGACCCAGTACTTC. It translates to CASSWGQVLQETQYF.

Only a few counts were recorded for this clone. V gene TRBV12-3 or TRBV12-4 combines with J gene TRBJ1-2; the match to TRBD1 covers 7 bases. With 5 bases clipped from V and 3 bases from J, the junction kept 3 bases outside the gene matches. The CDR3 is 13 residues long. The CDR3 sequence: CASSLTGHYGYTF. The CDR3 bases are TGTGCCAGCAGTCTGACAGGGCACTATGGCTACACCTTC.

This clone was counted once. The chain's CDR3 is CASSDWTGSNSPLHF. The CDR3 bases are TGCGCCAGCAGTGACTGGACAGGCTCTAATTCACCCCTCCACTTT. This sequence joins TRBV10-1 and TRBJ1-6; 7 nucleotides line up with TRBD1. With V trimmed by 3 bases and J by 6 bases, 5 bases remained unmatched. This CDR3 has 15 amino acids. Germline CDR1 reads WNHNN; CDR2 reads SYGVQD (reference sequence).

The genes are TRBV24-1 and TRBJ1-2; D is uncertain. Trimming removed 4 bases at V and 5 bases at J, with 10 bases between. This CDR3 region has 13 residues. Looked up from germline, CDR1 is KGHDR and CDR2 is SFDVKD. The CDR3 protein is CATSEGLAYGYTF. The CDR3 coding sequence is TGTGCCACCAGTGAGGGCCTAGCTTATGGCTACACCTTC.

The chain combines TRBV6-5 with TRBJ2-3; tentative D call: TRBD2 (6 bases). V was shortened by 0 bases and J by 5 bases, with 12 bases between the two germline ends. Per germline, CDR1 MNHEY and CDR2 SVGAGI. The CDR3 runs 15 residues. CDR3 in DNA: TGTGCCAGCAGTTACTCGAGACTAGGTATAGATACGCAGTATTTT. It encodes CASSYSRLGIDTQYF.

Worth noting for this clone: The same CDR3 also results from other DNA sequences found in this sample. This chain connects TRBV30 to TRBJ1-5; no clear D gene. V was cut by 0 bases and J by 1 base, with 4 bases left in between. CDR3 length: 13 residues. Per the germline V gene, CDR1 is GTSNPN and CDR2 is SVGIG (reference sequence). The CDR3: CAWSVSSNQPQHF. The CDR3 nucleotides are TGTGCCTGGAGTGTCTCGAGCAATCAGCCCCAGCATTTT.

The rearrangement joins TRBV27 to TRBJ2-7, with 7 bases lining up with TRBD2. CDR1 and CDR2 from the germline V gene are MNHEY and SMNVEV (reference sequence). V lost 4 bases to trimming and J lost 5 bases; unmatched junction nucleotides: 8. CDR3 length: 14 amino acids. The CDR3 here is CASSSHKGRDEQYF. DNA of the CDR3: TGTGCCAGCAGTTCCCATAAGGGGAGGGACGAGCAGTACTTC.

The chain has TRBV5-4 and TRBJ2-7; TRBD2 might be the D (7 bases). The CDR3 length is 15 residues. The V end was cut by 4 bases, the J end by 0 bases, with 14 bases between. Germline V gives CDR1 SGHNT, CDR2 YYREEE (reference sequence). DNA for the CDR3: TGTGCCAGCAGCGGGGGGGGCTTAAGCTCCTACGAGCAGTACTTC. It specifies CASSGGGLSSYEQYF.

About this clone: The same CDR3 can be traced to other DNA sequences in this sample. This chain's CDR3 is CATSDPGQGDNEQFF. CDR3 in DNA: TGTGCCACCAGTGACCCGGGACAGGGGGACAATGAGCAGTTCTTC. The rearrangement links TRBV24-1 to TRBJ2-1; 11 nucleotides align to TRBD1. V shed 4 bases and J 5 bases; nucleotides not matched to a gene: 3. Looked up from germline, CDR1 is KGHDR and CDR2 is SFDVKD. The CDR3 runs 15 residues.